The T cell receptor (beta chain) described here comes from a study of cytomegalovirus exposure and HLA in healthy donors (dated by TCRdb to the late 2010s). The study in broad terms: An earlier analysis of approximately 640 of the donors reported about 290 Gb of sequence data and 120 million or so unique TCR beta sequences from about 200 million T cells. Approximately 310 gigabases of sequencing data and around 90 million unique TCR sequences made up an early release that covered 500 to 650 HLA-typed donors. Of the approximately 400 genotyped donors, approximately 82% fell in the genetic ancestry cluster associated with self-reported Caucasian donors. The study aimed to test whether cataloging public T cell receptors could reveal signatures of past pathogen exposure. The study profiled the T cell repertoires of under 700 subjects by immunosequencing and related them to cytomegalovirus serostatus. Besides the first cohort of more than 650 subjects, a separate validation cohort made up of over 95 different subjects was used. The study combined high-throughput TCR immunosequencing, statistical association of individual TCRs with disease status, and machine learning to predict cytomegalovirus infection status. In a later analysis, previously published TCR beta repertoires from hundreds of donors were re-analyzed and high-resolution HLA genotyping was added so that TCR occurrence patterns could be studied. Rather than drawing on any new phenotypic data, the later analysis identified candidate immune exposures from TCR beta sequences and the way those sequences occurred across donors. In an earlier analysis of 587 of the donors, high-throughput TCR beta sequencing was used to judge whether each TCR beta V gene segment behaved as functional or pseudogenic. Donor age, sex, ethnicity and CMV serostatus were compiled alongside the repertoire data. A later genetic analysis took genome-wide SNP genotypes for about 65% of the 666 donors and used that subset as a discovery cohort. All discovery cohort repertoires had been generated using a single sequencing platform. Both class I and class II loci were covered by HLA typing, at four-digit resolution. The number of typed donors differed by locus: roughly 629-640 for A, B, C, DRB1 and DQB1; some 500 for DQA1; 606 for DPA1; and 400 to 480 for DPB1. Roughly 5 DR-DQ haplotypes were handled as single units for association and clustering, since linkage in the cohort was strong. On average, about 240,000 unique TCR beta nucleotide sequences were sequenced per donor among fewer than 500 genotyped donors of the cohort, with roughly 18% of those sequences being non-productive. The paper's findings and limits, for the study overall: It was suggested by the authors that the approach could potentially be generalized to other disease states and immunological phenotypes. For the cohort, immune exposure information was limited to CMV serostatus. Because counts were too low, roughly 16 rarely observed V segments, including chromosome 9 orphons, were excluded from the earlier analysis of roughly 580 of the donors. In a later analysis, more than 15,000 TCR beta sequences were associated with specific HLA alleles at a false discovery rate of 0.05. In a later genetic analysis, a missense DCLRE1C variant was associated with V-gene and J-gene trimming of TCR beta chains, and the association was replicated in an independent cohort. Some IMGT-functional V segments, including TRBV6-2 and TRBV6-3, could not be distinguished by the 87-base-pair reads and were therefore excluded. Presence/absence analyses assumed roughly uniform sequencing depth across donors, an assumption that may not hold. In the study, around 150 TCR beta chains were listed as associated with cytomegalovirus. When HLA alleles, especially DR and DQ, strongly co-occurred, attributing TCR associations to individual alleles was difficult. Compared with equally common non-associated chains, HLA-associated TCR beta chains in a later analysis were more clonally expanded and had lower generation probabilities. According to a later analysis, most CMV-associated TCR beta chains appeared to be HLA-restricted, and the HLA associations seemed to be driven largely by CMV exposure. In vitro tests confirmed that a few of the cytomegalovirus-associated TCR beta chains recognize cytomegalovirus antigens. Because some donors lacked HLA typing at each locus, the association tests relied only on the typed subset. Only TCR beta chains were sequenced in this cohort, and the absence of alpha or paired-chain data limited detectable features. Most TCR sequences were seen in very few donors, while some public TCRs were found in many individuals. According to a later genetic analysis, donors in an Asian-associated ancestry cluster had fewer N-insertions in productive TCRs than the approximately 610-donor mean. According to a later analysis, parvovirus B19, influenza, CMV and Epstein-Barr virus appeared linked to several top co-occurrence clusters. In a later analysis, TCR association rates were found to vary across HLA loci, with the most associated TCRs seen for DRB1 alleles and the fewest for HLA-C alleles. A further reported finding was that TCR beta sequences accurately predicted the HLA-A and HLA-B alleles for most subjects in the first cohort. Linkage disequilibrium might explain the correlated functional status among segregating V segments, but an unknown experimental factor could not be ruled out. In both the original and validation cohorts, the classifier was reported to diagnose cytomegalovirus status with high specificity and sensitivity. Broadly in line with IMGT annotations, most TCR beta V segments showed up in productive rearrangements about 90% or about 30% of the time in an earlier analysis of 450 to 600 of the donors. A cluster of highly shared sequence variants was judged likely to be a technical artifact of the sequencing pipeline.

As for this clone: It lacks a known antigen.

From a lookup of the germline V gene, CDR1 and CDR2 are SGHTA and FQGTGA. The CDR3 has 15 amino acids, counting the end cysteine and phenylalanine. The DNA shown is the 45-base CDR3, in frame from base 1. A distance of 16 bases separates the germline ends of V and J, which lose 5 bases and 5 bases respectively. The receptor library was made with the immunoSEQ multiplex PCR assay. For the multiplex PCR, a mixture combining 60 forward primers for TCR Vbeta segments and 13 reverse primers for TCR Jbeta segments was used. The CDR3 region of rearranged TCR beta genes was amplified from genomic DNA with a multiplex PCR assay. On the Illumina HiSeq System, the amplified TCR beta libraries were sequenced as 87-base-pair reads. On the study's bioinformatics: A later analysis tallied approximately 87 million unique TCR beta chains across the 640 or so repertoires, and 10 million to 11 million of those chains were shared by two or more donors. Raw reads were error-corrected and collapsed into unique sequences by a nearest-neighbor algorithm in which closely related sequences were merged to remove PCR and sequencing errors. Alignment of CDR3 sequences to IMGT reference sequences was used to assign V, D and J gene segments. For a sequence to be retained, at least a six-nucleotide match to both a V gene segment and a J gene segment was required. Rearrangements were classified as productive when the CDR3 lacked stop codons and remained in frame with V and J, and all other rearrangements were classified as non-productive. Following IMGT convention, CDR3 was defined as the stretch from the second conserved V-encoded cysteine up to the conserved J-encoded phenylalanine. Sequences without an unambiguous match to a single V gene segment were excluded from the earlier analysis of several hundred of the donors. In an earlier analysis of approximately 560 of the donors, a V segment was called functional when productive rearrangements were above 56.7%, and segregating when the standard deviation between donors exceeded 5%. A statistical classification framework was built for diagnosing cytomegalovirus status from the catalog of TCR beta chain sequences. In a later analysis, TCR nucleotide sequences were compared against IMGT/GENE-DB human TR gene sequences so that V and J genes could be assigned. A later analysis assigned CDR3 sequences and most-parsimonious VDJ recombination scenarios with the TCRdist pipeline. A later analysis defined each TCR beta chain by its CDR3 amino acid sequence plus V-gene family, and excluded reads lacking a unique V-gene family. In a later analysis, fewer than 600 highly shared, low-generation-probability nucleotide sequences were removed to address suspected cross-contamination and a sequencing artifact. A later analysis calculated a clonal expansion index for each public chain from normalized within-repertoire ranks of inferred template counts. Generation probabilities in a later analysis came from a VDJ recombination model fitted to out-of-frame rearrangements, and those results were checked against IGoR. Hypergeometric tests were used in a later analysis to score TCR-TCR, TCR-HLA and TCR-CMV co-occurrence, with a repertoire-size bias correction applied to the TCR pairs. False discovery rates were estimated in a later analysis by permuting HLA or CMV assignments 20 times. A later analysis grouped co-occurring TCRs with DBSCAN, adding TCRdist sequence similarity when clustering within HLA-allele-positive subsets. For co-occurrence clustering, repertoires with fewer than 30,000 or more than 120,000 public chains were excluded, along with a handful of repertoires with anomalous nucleotide sharing. The table was pulled from immuneACCESS by TCRdb, which kept in-frame rearrangements only. Such tables lose some clones; where checked, under half of the loss comes from unresolved V genes, and the rest has no known cause. That table gives V, J and clone size, and the DNA gave D and trimming. The sample table includes approximately 140,000 clones. The ten most abundant clones make up 2% to 2.5% of the sample.

The cohort consisted of approximately 670 healthy bone marrow donors. Cohort members were all nominally healthy when sampled, although unrecorded immune exposures were likely present. The donor tested CMV seronegative and was one of the 352 seronegative cohort members. A peripheral blood sample was provided by each donor, and peripheral blood mononuclear cells were used for TCR beta sequencing. The Qiagen DNeasy Blood Extraction Kit was used to extract genomic DNA from the blood cell samples. The sequence was collected from a woman under 30 in good health and CMV-seronegative. Sequencing was carried out using PBMCs. Recombination connected TRBV7-3 to TRBJ2-1; the D gene is possibly TRBD2, with 6 bases matching. The CDR3 sequence is CASSRIAAGHNEQFF. The DNA sequence follows: TGTGCCAGCAGCCGCATAGCGGCGGGCCACAATGAGCAGTTCTTC.